The clone carrying this T cell receptor beta chain is a singleton in its sample. This specimen comes from a study of blood T cell repertoires in COVID-19. Study-level information: The analysed material was cDNA or gDNA that came from T cells, B-cell-depleted T cells, or PBMCs.

Study processing details: How many nucleated cells were present was estimated from reference gene primer amplification. Clones were sequenced by immunoSEQ multiplex PCR, and TCRdb holds only the in-frame ones, with some missing. The D gene and trimming were derived from the DNA, and the V and J assignments and clone size from that table. The table has 150,000 or so clones, about nine tenths seen once; the top ten hold around 10%. Germline CDR1 and CDR2: ENHRY and SYGVKD. The CDR3 extends over 13 amino acids. Deletions cut 6 bases from V and 5 bases from J, with 13 bases between. The rearrangement joins TRBV10-3 to TRBJ1-1; D unresolved. The clonotype originates from a man aged 45-65 years with acute or convalescent COVID-19. The sequencing input was peripheral blood. The CDR3 DNA sequence: TGTGCCATCAGGGGCATTGTGGGTACTGAAGCTTTCTTT. It encodes CAIRGIVGTEAFF.